This TCR beta chain was obtained from a study of CD8+CD57+ T cells in acquired aplastic anemia. Across the whole study: Around 3.5 ug was the average amount of DNA from sorted CD4+ and CD8+ cells. Study-wide points: Simpson's diversity of CD8+ cells was not significantly different in patients compared with controls. Shared by patients and controls, fewer than 30 CD8+ CDR3s were abundant in patients.

With respect to this clonotype: Its antigen is still unknown.

The germline V gene encodes CDR1 DFQATT and CDR2 SNEGSKA (reference sequence). The CDR3 length is 15 residues. Trimming at V came to 0 bases and at J to 4 bases, leaving 1 base not matched to a gene. Genomic DNA was employed as the template in profiling TCR beta VDJ and CDR3. From the reads, TCRdb called clonotypes with MiXCR, one entry per CDR3 protein. There are 200,000 or so distinct CDR3 sequences in the sample; 65% occur only once, and about 60% lies in the top ten. The authors sequenced patients whose flow cytometry had shown CD8+CD57+ cell expansion. The sequence derives from a human donor with aplastic anemia. This sequence joins TRBV20-1 and TRBJ2-1; 12 nucleotides agree with TRBD2. Sequences were obtained from sorted CD4+, CD8+, or CD8+CD57+ T cells (not recorded which) from PBMCs. In nucleotides, the CDR3 is TGCAGTGCTAGAGATCTAGCGGGAGGGTACAATGAGCAGTTCTTC. Protein product: CSARDLAGGYNEQFF.